These T cell receptor beta chains were read from a single sample in a study of T-cell memory formation after mild COVID-19. TCRdb itself ran the 5' RACE reads through MiXCR, one entry per CDR3 protein. The sample carries under 300,000 distinct CDR3 sequences, 8% to 9% recorded once. Sequencing was performed on PBMCs or a T cell subset sorted from them (not recorded which). Source of these receptors: a man between 18 and 35 years old who had mild COVID-19 (a few samples of this study predate the infection). Cell type and time point are not known. Both conserved end residues are part of each CDR3. The D gene is left open where the match is weak. Part of the rows lack a size; the others show once, few, many or a class for expanded clones.

D: NA
size: many
J: TRBJ2-2
V: TRBV7-2
CDR3: CASSLGGQNTGELFF
DNA: TGTGCCAGCAGCTTGGGGGGTCAAAACACCGGGGAGCTGTTTTTT

D: NA
size: many
J: TRBJ1-5
V: TRBV12-3/TRBV12-4
CDR3: CASSLGRAQPQHF
DNA: TGTGCCAGCAGTTTAGGCAGGGCTCAGCCCCAGCATTTT

D: NA
size: many
J: TRBJ2-7
V: TRBV4-1
CDR3: CASSQGTSYEQYF
DNA: TGCGCCAGCAGCCAAGGGACGAGCTACGAGCAGTACTTC

D: NA
size: few
J: TRBJ1-1
V: TRBV9
CDR3: CASSVGVSAEAFF
DNA: TGTGCCAGCAGCGTCGGTGTTAGCGCTGAAGCTTTCTTT

D: NA
size: NA
J: TRBJ2-1
V: TRBV6-2/TRBV6-3
CDR3: CASSRGFAYNEQFF
DNA: TGTGCCAGCAGCAGGGGTTTCGCCTACAATGAGCAGTTCTTC

D: NA
size: NA
J: TRBJ1-2
V: TRBV12-3/TRBV12-4
CDR3: CASSLNSGDGYTF
DNA: TGTGCCAGCAGTTTAAATTCGGGGGATGGCTACACCTTC

D: NA
size: many
J: TRBJ1-2
V: TRBV4-3
CDR3: CASSQGKSFYGYTF
DNA: TGCGCCAGCAGCCAAGGGAAGAGTTTCTATGGCTACACCTTC

D: NA
size: NA
J: TRBJ1-6
V: TRBV7-9
CDR3: CASSLVQTGDNSPLHF
DNA: TGTGCCAGCAGCTTAGTCCAGACAGGAGATAATTCACCCCTCCACTTT

D: NA
size: NA
J: TRBJ1-1
V: TRBV7-9
CDR3: CASSLVGDREAFF
DNA: TGTGCCAGCAGCTTAGTGGGGGACCGGGAAGCTTTCTTT

D: TRBD1
size: many
J: TRBJ2-3
V: TRBV11-2
CDR3: CASSPRDRPTDTQYF
DNA: TGTGCCAGCAGCCCAAGGGACAGGCCCACAGATACGCAGTATTTT

D: NA
size: NA
J: TRBJ1-2
V: TRBV6-6
CDR3: CASSYDSLGYGYTF
DNA: TGTGCCAGCAGTTACGACAGCCTGGGCTATGGCTACACCTTC

D: NA
size: few
J: TRBJ2-1
V: TRBV5-5
CDR3: CASSTPLRVYNEQFF
DNA: TGTGCCAGCAGCACTCCTTTGAGGGTCTACAATGAGCAGTTCTTC

D: TRBD1
size: NA
J: TRBJ1-1
V: TRBV6-5
CDR3: CASSKTGTAEAFF
DNA: TGTGCCAGCAGCAAAACCGGGACAGCTGAAGCTTTCTTT

D: TRBD1
size: NA
J: TRBJ2-3
V: TRBV7-6
CDR3: CASSLGAGGRNTQYF
DNA: TGTGCCAGCAGCTTAGGGGCAGGGGGCAGGAATACGCAGTATTTT

D: NA
size: few
J: TRBJ2-7
V: TRBV7-2
CDR3: CASSLYTYEQYF
DNA: TGTGCCAGCAGCCTCTACACCTACGAGCAGTACTTC

D: NA
size: few
J: TRBJ1-2
V: TRBV5-6
CDR3: CASSSDISYGYTF
DNA: TGTGCCAGCAGCTCGGACATTAGCTATGGCTACACCTTC

D: TRBD2
size: few
J: TRBJ2-1
V: TRBV7-9
CDR3: CAAVAGEYNEQFF
DNA: TGTGCCGCCGTGGCGGGGGAGTACAATGAGCAGTTCTTC

D: NA
size: NA
J: TRBJ1-1
V: TRBV5-1
CDR3: CASRKGVGTEAFF
DNA: TGCGCCAGCCGGAAGGGGGTAGGCACTGAAGCTTTCTTT

D: NA
size: few
J: TRBJ1-4
V: TRBV29-1
CDR3: CSVVGASEKLFF
DNA: TGCAGCGTTGTGGGGGCGAGTGAAAAACTGTTTTTT

D: NA
size: few
J: TRBJ1-4
V: TRBV4-3
CDR3: CASSQATGNEKLFF
DNA: TGCGCCAGCAGCCAGGCCACAGGAAATGAAAAACTGTTTTTT

D: NA
size: NA
J: TRBJ2-4
V: TRBV18
CDR3: CASSPRLGEENIQYF
DNA: TGTGCCAGCTCACCCAGACTGGGAGAGGAAAACATTCAGTACTTC

D: TRBD1
size: NA
J: TRBJ1-2
V: TRBV7-2
CDR3: CASSFLTGGSGYTF
DNA: TGTGCCAGCAGCTTCCTTACAGGGGGCTCTGGCTACACCTTC

D: NA
size: NA
J: TRBJ1-2
V: TRBV7-6
CDR3: CASSLAADPKVGYTF
DNA: TGTGCCAGCAGCTTAGCGGCGGACCCTAAAGTTGGCTACACCTTC

D: NA
size: few
J: TRBJ2-3
V: TRBV11-3
CDR3: CASSPGQSSTDTQYF
DNA: TGTGCCAGCAGCCCCGGACAGTCCTCCACAGATACGCAGTATTTT

D: NA
size: many
J: TRBJ1-4
V: TRBV12-3/TRBV12-4
CDR3: CASSLAETRTNEKLFF
DNA: TGTGCCAGCAGTTTAGCAGAGACCCGCACTAATGAAAAACTGTTTTTT

D: TRBD2
size: few
J: TRBJ2-3
V: TRBV7-8
CDR3: CASSLTRAGGTDTQYF
DNA: TGTGCCAGCAGCCTAACACGAGCGGGGGGCACAGATACGCAGTATTTT

D: TRBD1
size: many
J: TRBJ2-7
V: TRBV9
CDR3: CASRQGVSYEQYF
DNA: TGTGCCAGCCGACAGGGAGTCTCCTACGAGCAGTACTTC

D: TRBD1
size: NA
J: TRBJ1-1
V: TRBV19
CDR3: CASSDFGQGGTEAFF
DNA: TGTGCCAGTAGTGACTTCGGACAGGGGGGCACTGAAGCTTTCTTT

D: TRBD1
size: NA
J: TRBJ2-2
V: TRBV10-3
CDR3: CAISGQGGTGELFF
DNA: TGTGCCATCAGTGGACAGGGGGGTACCGGGGAGCTGTTTTTT

D: NA
size: many
J: TRBJ2-1
V: TRBV5-1
CDR3: CASSLGGLYNEQFF
DNA: TGCGCCAGCAGCTTGGGGGGACTCTACAATGAGCAGTTCTTC

D: NA
size: few
J: TRBJ1-2
V: TRBV5-5
CDR3: CASSLVGDPGYTF
DNA: TGTGCCAGCAGCTTGGTGGGGGACCCTGGCTACACCTTC

D: NA
size: few
J: TRBJ2-3
V: TRBV7-8
CDR3: CASGIDRGERIVSDTQYF
DNA: TGTGCCAGCGGAATAGACAGAGGAGAACGCATAGTATCAGATACGCAGTATTTT

D: NA
size: few
J: TRBJ2-7
V: TRBV12-3/TRBV12-4
CDR3: CASSPTLSEQYF
DNA: TGTGCCAGCAGTCCAACCCTCTCCGAGCAGTACTTC

D: NA
size: few
J: TRBJ1-2
V: TRBV6-5
CDR3: CASRLTQGGYGYTF
DNA: TGTGCCAGCAGGTTGACTCAGGGAGGCTATGGCTACACCTTC

D: NA
size: NA
J: TRBJ1-2
V: TRBV10-3
CDR3: CAISEGRGSYGYTF
DNA: TGTGCCATCAGTGAGGGGCGGGGGAGCTATGGCTACACCTTC

D: TRBD1
size: few
J: TRBJ2-7
V: TRBV30
CDR3: CAWSRGTRSYEQYF
DNA: TGTGCCTGGAGCAGGGGGACCCGCTCCTACGAGCAGTACTTC

D: TRBD1
size: NA
J: TRBJ2-1
V: TRBV3-1
CDR3: CASSQKDRAGNEQFF
DNA: TGTGCCAGCAGCCAGAAAGACAGGGCTGGCAATGAGCAGTTCTTC

D: NA
size: NA
J: TRBJ2-5
V: TRBV7-3
CDR3: CASSSGPGYQETQYF
DNA: TGTGCCAGCAGCTCGGGACCGGGGTACCAAGAGACCCAGTACTTC

D: TRBD1
size: NA
J: TRBJ1-2
V: TRBV12-3/TRBV12-4
CDR3: CASRETGVDGYTF
DNA: TGTGCCAGCAGGGAAACAGGGGTTGATGGCTACACCTTC

D: TRBD2
size: NA
J: TRBJ2-7
V: TRBV7-6
CDR3: CASSRLPTSGVTSYEQYF
DNA: TGTGCCAGCAGCCGTCTCCCGACTAGCGGGGTGACCTCCTACGAGCAGTACTTC

D: TRBD2
size: few
J: TRBJ2-1
V: TRBV18
CDR3: CASSPPSGGKQFF
DNA: TGTGCCAGCTCACCTCCCAGCGGGGGTAAGCAGTTCTTC

D: TRBD1
size: few
J: TRBJ1-6
V: TRBV5-6
CDR3: CASSSTNRGSNSPLHF
DNA: TGTGCCAGCAGCTCGACGAACAGGGGAAGTAATTCACCCCTCCACTTT

D: NA
size: NA
J: TRBJ2-7
V: TRBV12-3/TRBV12-4
CDR3: CASNLSTGKLKEQYF
DNA: TGTGCCAGCAACCTCTCCACAGGGAAGCTCAAGGAGCAGTACTTC

D: NA
size: few
J: TRBJ1-1
V: TRBV7-2
CDR3: CASSPQGAEAFF
DNA: TGTGCCAGCAGCCCACAGGGCGCTGAAGCTTTCTTT

D: TRBD1
size: few
J: TRBJ2-7
V: TRBV4-1
CDR3: CASSQEDRVHEQYF
DNA: TGCGCCAGCAGCCAAGAGGACAGGGTCCACGAGCAGTACTTC

D: TRBD2
size: few
J: TRBJ2-1
V: TRBV6-2/TRBV6-3
CDR3: CASSPPGLGRDEQFF
DNA: TGTGCCAGCAGTCCCCCGGGACTAGGCAGAGATGAGCAGTTCTTC

D: TRBD1
size: NA
J: TRBJ2-5
V: TRBV4-3
CDR3: CASSDGQGAQVETQYF
DNA: TGCGCCAGCAGCGACGGACAGGGGGCCCAGGTCGAGACCCAGTACTTC

D: TRBD2
size: few
J: TRBJ2-2
V: TRBV7-3
CDR3: CARCLWTSGGVNTGELFF
DNA: TGTGCCAGGTGTTTGTGGACTAGCGGGGGTGTAAACACCGGGGAGCTGTTTTTT

D: NA
size: few
J: TRBJ1-5
V: TRBV4-1
CDR3: CASSQGGALGFSNQPQHF
DNA: TGCGCCAGCAGCCAGGGGGGGGCTTTGGGATTTAGCAATCAGCCCCAGCATTTT

D: NA
size: many
J: TRBJ2-1
V: TRBV5-1
CDR3: CASTGSSYNEQFF
DNA: TGCGCCAGCACGGGGAGCTCCTACAATGAGCAGTTCTTC

D: TRBD2
size: few
J: TRBJ2-5
V: TRBV11-2
CDR3: CASSFVPSGGDQETQYF
DNA: TGTGCCAGCAGCTTCGTCCCTAGCGGGGGGGACCAAGAGACCCAGTACTTC

D: NA
size: many
J: TRBJ1-1
V: TRBV5-1
CDR3: CASSFVPGANTEAFF
DNA: TGCGCCAGCAGCTTCGTCCCGGGGGCGAACACTGAAGCTTTCTTT

D: NA
size: NA
J: TRBJ2-3
V: TRBV7-2
CDR3: CASSWMRDTQYF
DNA: TGTGCCAGCAGTTGGATGCGGGATACGCAGTATTTT

D: NA
size: many
J: TRBJ1-1
V: TRBV6-5
CDR3: CASRLDRSNTEAFF
DNA: TGTGCCAGCAGACTCGACAGGTCGAACACTGAAGCTTTCTTT